This T cell receptor (beta chain) was observed in a study of T-cell reconstitution after alpha-beta-depleted transplantation in children. This clonotype was counted ten times or more. The V gene's germline CDR1 is DFQATT and CDR2 SNEGSKA (reference sequence). The CDR3 sequence is 15 residues long. Trimming at V came to 3 bases and at J to 3 bases, leaving 10 bases not matched to a gene. Unique molecular identifiers tagged the TCRbeta library. TCRdb ran MiXCR on the PCR reads and lists one entry per CDR3 protein. The top ten clones hold roughly 4% of a sample with about 610,000 distinct CDR3 sequences, roughly 10% of them seen once.

The gene calls are TRBV20-1 and TRBJ2-7; 8 bases map to TRBD2. The receptor was derived from a human donor who donated a stem cell graft to a child with acute myeloid leukemia. The source material was PBMCs from the stem cell graft donor, sampled from the stem cell graft. The chain's CDR3 is CSARDPAGGLYEQYF. CDR3 DNA: TGCAGTGCTAGGGACCCCGCGGGAGGACTCTACGAGCAGTACTTC.